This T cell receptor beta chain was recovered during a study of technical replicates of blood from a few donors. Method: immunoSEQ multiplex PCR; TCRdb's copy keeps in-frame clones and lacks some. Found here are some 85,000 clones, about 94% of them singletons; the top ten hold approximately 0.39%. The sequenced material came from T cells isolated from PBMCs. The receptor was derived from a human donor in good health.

CDR3 protein: CASSLREGETQYF. CDR3 nucleotides: TGTGCCAGCAGCTTGCGGGAGGGGGAGACCCAGTACTTC. The V gene is TRBV5-4, the J gene TRBJ2-5, with 8 positions matching TRBD2. The CDR3 runs 13 residues. The germline gives CDR1 SGHNT, CDR2 YYREEE (reference sequence). Unmatched junction bases numbered 1, after V lost 1 base and J lost 5 bases.